These 18 T cell receptor beta chains originate from one sample sequenced in a study of blood T cell repertoires in COVID-19. Some clones are missing from TCRdb's copy, which holds only in-frame ones; the method was immunoSEQ multiplex PCR. Of 130,000 to 150,000 clones listed, around 85% are singletons. Sequencing was performed on peripheral blood. These receptors all stem from a woman aged 55-70 years with COVID-19, enrolled during active disease.

This rearrangement joins TRBV7-3 to TRBJ2-5; 7 nucleotides agree with TRBD1. With 4 bases clipped from V and 3 bases from J, the junction kept 5 bases outside the gene matches. The CDR3 sequence is 14 residues long. CDR1 and CDR2 (germline): SGHTA, FQGTGA. CDR3: CASSSDRDEETQYF. In nucleotides, the CDR3 is TGTGCCAGCAGCTCCGACAGGGACGAAGAGACCCAGTACTTC.

The chain joins TRBV2 to TRBJ1-6, with 10 nucleotides matching TRBD1. Germline loops: CDR1 SNHLY, CDR2 FYNNEI. V was pared by 8 bases and J by 1 base, with 2 bases of the junction left unmatched. The CDR3 contains 15 residues. In DNA form, the CDR3 reads TGTGCCAGCTCGGGACAGGGGTCCTATAATTCACCCCTCCACTTT. Translation gives CASSGQGSYNSPLHF. The full variable domain, in which reference TRBV2 and TRBJ1-6 provide the parts outside the CDR3, is EPEVTQTPSHQVTQMGQEVILRCVPISNHLYFYWYRQILGQKVEFLVSFYNNEISEKSEIFDDQFSVERPDGSNFTLKIRSTKLEDSAMYFCASSGQGSYNSPLHFGNGTRLTVT.

The chain links TRBV6-2 or TRBV6-3 to TRBJ2-7; D may be TRBD1 (6 bases). Germline CDR1 MNHEY, CDR2 SVGEGT. V dropped 0 bases and J dropped 4 bases, with 13 bases sitting between them. The CDR3 has 15 residues. The CDR3 nucleotides are TGTGCCAGCAGTTACTCGACAGGCATCGCGTACGAGCAGTACTTC. The encoded protein is CASSYSTGIAYEQYF.

The rearrangement uses TRBV7-2 and TRBJ2-1; 7 nucleotides match TRBD2. CDR3 length equals 15 residues. Germline CDR1 SGHTA, CDR2 FQGNSA. V was pared by 5 bases and J by 5 bases, with 9 bases of the junction left unmatched. CDR3 protein: CASSPRWGGNNEQFF. The CDR3 nucleotides are TGTGCCAGCAGCCCTCGATGGGGGGGTAACAATGAGCAGTTCTTC. The whole variable domain, filled in from reference TRBV7-2 and TRBJ2-1, reads GAGVSQSPSNKVTEKGKDVELRCDPISGHTALYWYRQSLGQGLEFLIYFQGNSAPDKSGLPSDRFSAERTGGSVSTLTIQRTQQEDSAVYLCASSPRWGGNNEQFFGPGTRLTVL.

This chain links TRBV7-3 with TRBJ2-3, with TRBD2 matching over 15 bases. Germline lookup yields CDR1 SGHTA and CDR2 FQGTGA. The length of the CDR3 is 21 residues. The trim removed 0 bases at V and 3 bases at J, leaving 13 bases unmatched. The CDR3 region has the DNA TGTGCCAGCAGCTTAACACCCCCCTGGACTAGCGGGGGGGTGGAAACAGATACGCAGTATTTT. It yields the protein CASSLTPPWTSGGVETDTQYF.

The genes are TRBV6-5 and TRBJ2-7, with a weak D call TRBD2 (5 bases). This CDR3 is built from 15 residues. From germline, CDR1 is MNHEY and CDR2 SVGAGI. V shed 4 bases and J shed 3 bases, with 16 bases lying between them. CDR3 DNA: TGTGCCAGCAGTTTCCTCCGGGGAGACCTCTACGAGCAGTACTTC. It encodes CASSFLRGDLYEQYF.

This clone has a handful of counts. This chain links TRBV13 with TRBJ1-3; D is unclear. This CDR3 is built from 15 residues. CDR1 and CDR2 (germline): PRHDT, FYEKMQ (reference sequence). V gave up 4 bases and J gave up 2 bases, with 12 bases separating them. The CDR3 sequence is CASSSRGLAGNTIYF. CDR3 in DNA: TGTGCCAGCAGCTCACGAGGGTTAGCTGGAAACACCATATATTTT.

The V call is TRBV12-1, the J call TRBJ1-4. TRBV12-1 is a pseudogene. The CDR3 is 15 amino acids. In nucleotides, the CDR3 is TGTGCCACCGGGGAGACGGCGGCAACTAATGAAAAACTGTTTTTT. Amino acid sequence: CATGETAATNEKLFF.

A note on this clone: One end of the junction does not line up with germline, which may come from a read error. The chain employs TRBV11-2 and TRBJ2-2; D remains unclear. Per the germline V gene, CDR1 is SGHAT and CDR2 is FQNNGV. CDR3 length: 15 amino acids. This CDR3 is CANSLNSGNTGELFF. The CDR3 nucleotides read TGTGCCAACAGCTTGAATTCGGGGAACACCGGGGAGCTGTTTTTT.

This chain links TRBV27 with TRBJ2-7, with 11 bases that match TRBD2. The CDR3 is 15 amino acids. CDR1 and CDR2 from the germline V gene are MNHEY and SMNVEV (reference sequence). Unmatched junction bases numbered 1, after V lost 0 bases and J lost 3 bases. The CDR3 nucleotides read TGTGCCAGCAGTTTATCGACTAGCGGGGTCTACGAGCAGTACTTC. It encodes CASSLSTSGVYEQYF.

The DNA for the CDR3 is TGTGCCAGCTCAGCGGACGTCCGGTACTCTGGAAACACCATATATTTT. Translation gives CASSADVRYSGNTIYF. This chain uses TRBV25-1 with TRBJ1-3; D uncertain. This CDR3 spans 16 amino acids. With 8 bases removed from V and 0 bases from J, the gap between germline ends came to 17 bases. Germline CDR1 reads MGHDK; CDR2 reads SYGVNS.

The chain links TRBV4-1 to TRBJ1-5, with D tentatively TRBD1 (6 bases). Looked up from germline, CDR1 is MGHRA and CDR2 is YSYEKL. V lost 2 bases to trimming and J lost 0 bases, with 17 bases between them. This CDR3 has 18 amino acids. This CDR3 is CASSQQTGKGISNQPQHF. Written as DNA, the CDR3 is TGCGCCAGCAGCCAACAAACAGGGAAGGGGATTAGCAATCAGCCCCAGCATTTT.

This sequence joins TRBV5-1 and TRBJ1-5, with TRBD1 matching over 7 bases. V lost 0 bases, J lost 9 bases, and 12 bases stayed unmatched. The CDR3 sequence is 16 residues long. CDR1 is SGHRS, CDR2 YFSETQ, per germline. The CDR3 protein is CASSLEGQGDAGPQHF. CDR3 nucleotide sequence: TGCGCCAGCAGCTTGGAAGGGCAGGGGGACGCAGGGCCCCAGCATTTT.

The table lists this clone with a few counts. The chain employs TRBV30 and TRBJ2-2; possibly TRBD1 for D (6 bases). The germline CDR1 and CDR2 sequences are GTSNPN and SVGIG (reference sequence). CDR3 length: 11 residues. Trimming removed 6 bases at V and 5 bases at J, with 7 bases between. The DNA of the CDR3 is TGTGCCTGTACAGGGACCGGGGAGCTGTTTTTT. The encoded protein is CACTGTGELFF.

The chain uses TRBV9 and TRBJ2-7, with 10 bases that match TRBD2. CDR3 size: 16 residues. Trimming cost V 3 bases and J 3 bases; bases outside gene matches: 9. Germline loops: CDR1 SGDLS, CDR2 YYNGEE. The CDR3 protein is CASSGGTSGDYYEQYF. The CDR3, as DNA: TGTGCCAGCAGCGGAGGAACTAGCGGGGACTACTACGAGCAGTACTTC.

This chain links TRBV7-3 with TRBJ1-1; D perhaps matches TRBD1 (6 bases). Trimming left V 4 bases short and J 5 bases short, with 14 bases between. The CDR3 is 14 residues long. Per the germline V gene, CDR1 is SGHTA and CDR2 is FQGTGA. The CDR3 region has the DNA TGTGCCAGCAGCTCACAGGGCGTAGGTACTGAAGCTTTCTTT. This gives the protein CASSSQGVGTEAFF.

The V call is TRBV9, the J call TRBJ2-3; a weak D match, TRBD2 (6 bases). V lost 3 bases to trimming and J lost 5 bases, with 13 bases between them. The germline V gene has CDR1 SGDLS and CDR2 YYNGEE. This CDR3 has 14 residues. The CDR3 is CASSGTSRVDTQYF. Written as DNA, the CDR3 is TGTGCCAGCAGCGGAACTAGCAGGGTAGATACGCAGTATTTT.

The chain employs TRBV6-2 or TRBV6-3 and TRBJ1-2, with 7 bases fitting TRBD1. Germline CDR1 reads MNHEY; CDR2 reads SVGEGT. The J segment lost 3 bases and the V segment lost 7 bases, leaving 5 bases of the junction unmatched. The CDR3 spans 13 residues. CDR3 nucleotide sequence: TGTGCCAGCAACCCGACAGGGTACTATGGCTACACCTTC. The encoded protein is CASNPTGYYGYTF.